Detailed here is one T cell receptor beta chain. This sequence is one base from a far larger clone and is likely a read error. Original handling: The assay estimated nucleated cells by amplifying reference gene primers. Sequencing was performed with immunoSEQ multiplex PCR; in TCRdb, only in-frame clones are kept and a portion is missing. The DNA gave D and trimming, while V, J and clone size come from that table. This sample yields approximately 190,000 clones, of which roughly 84% are seen a single time; 6% to 8% belongs to the top ten. These data are taken from a study of blood T cell repertoires in COVID-19. CDR1 and CDR2 (germline): SEHNR, FQNEAQ (reference sequence). The CDR3 covers 14 residues. Trimming cost V 0 bases and J 2 bases, with 7 bases left between them.

This chain links TRBV7-9 with TRBJ1-1; maybe TRBD1 (5 bases). Source material: PBMCs or T cells enriched from blood (not recorded which). The sequence came from a man aged 40-55 years who had recovered from COVID-19. CDR3 loop: CASSLAGGNTEAFF. CDR3 coding DNA: TGTGCCAGCAGCTTAGCGGGGGGAAACACTGAAGCTTTCTTT. Full variable domain (missing parts from reference TRBV7-9 and TRBJ1-1): DTGVSQNPRHKITKRGQNVTFRCDPISEHNRLYWYRQTLGQGPEFLTYFQNEAQLEKSRLLSDRFSAERPKGSFSTLEIQRTEQGDSAMYLCASSLAGGNTEAFFGQGTRLTVV.